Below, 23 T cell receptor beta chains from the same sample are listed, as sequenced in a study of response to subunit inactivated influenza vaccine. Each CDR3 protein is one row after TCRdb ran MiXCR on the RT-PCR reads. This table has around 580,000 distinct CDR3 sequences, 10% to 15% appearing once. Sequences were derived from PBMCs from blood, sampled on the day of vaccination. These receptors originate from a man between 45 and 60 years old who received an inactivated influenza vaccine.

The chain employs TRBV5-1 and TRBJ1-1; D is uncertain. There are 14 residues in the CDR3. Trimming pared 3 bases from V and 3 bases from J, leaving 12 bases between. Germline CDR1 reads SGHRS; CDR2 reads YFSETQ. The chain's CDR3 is CASSSDPRDTEAFF. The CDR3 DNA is TGCGCCAGCAGCTCGGACCCCCGGGACACTGAAGCTTTCTTT. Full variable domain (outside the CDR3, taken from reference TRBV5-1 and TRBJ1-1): KAGVTQTPRYLIKTRGQQVTLSCSPISGHRSVSWYQQTPGQGLQFLFEYFSETQRNKGNFPGRFSGRQFSNSRSEMNVSTLELGDSALYLCASSSDPRDTEAFFGQGTRLTVV.

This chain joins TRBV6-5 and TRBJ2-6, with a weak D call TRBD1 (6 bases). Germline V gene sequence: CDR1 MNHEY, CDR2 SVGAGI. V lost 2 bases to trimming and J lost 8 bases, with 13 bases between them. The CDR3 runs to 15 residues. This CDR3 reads CASSYAQGVSNVLTF. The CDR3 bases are TGTGCCAGCAGTTACGCACAGGGAGTTTCCAACGTCCTGACTTTC.

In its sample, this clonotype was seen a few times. DNA for the CDR3: TGTGCCAGCAGTGAAAGTGGACAGGCGAGAGGTTTCTTT. Translation gives CASSESGQARGFF. This sequence joins TRBV6-1 and TRBJ1-1; TRBD1 aligns across 7 bases. V trimming: 2 bases; J trimming: 13 bases; junction bases outside the gene matches: 10. Germline lookup yields CDR1 MNHNS and CDR2 SASEGT. This CDR3 is built from 13 residues.

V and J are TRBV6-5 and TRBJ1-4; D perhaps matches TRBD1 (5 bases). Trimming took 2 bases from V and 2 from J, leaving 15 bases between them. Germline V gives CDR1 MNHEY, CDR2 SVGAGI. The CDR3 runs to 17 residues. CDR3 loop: CASSYTGLRRTNEKLFF. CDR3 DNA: TGTGCCAGCAGTTACACAGGACTAAGAAGGACTAATGAAAAACTGTTTTTT.

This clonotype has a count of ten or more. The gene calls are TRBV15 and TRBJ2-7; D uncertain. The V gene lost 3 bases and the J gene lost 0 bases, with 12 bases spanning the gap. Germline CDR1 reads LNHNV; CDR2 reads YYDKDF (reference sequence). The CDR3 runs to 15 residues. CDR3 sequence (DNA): TGTGCCACCAGCAGCCGGTTCGGTAACTCCTACGAGCAGTACTTC. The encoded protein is CATSSRFGNSYEQYF. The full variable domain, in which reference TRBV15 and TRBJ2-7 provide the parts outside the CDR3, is DAMVIQNPRYQVTQFGKPVTLSCSQTLNHNVMYWYQQKSSQAPKLLFHYYDKDFNNEADTPDNFQSRRPNTSFCFLDIRSPGLGDTAMYLCATSSRFGNSYEQYFGPGTRLTVT.

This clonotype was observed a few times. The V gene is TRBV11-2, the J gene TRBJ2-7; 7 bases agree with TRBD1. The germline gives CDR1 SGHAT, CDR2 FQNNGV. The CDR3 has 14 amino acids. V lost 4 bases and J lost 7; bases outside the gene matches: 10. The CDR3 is CASSSTGTLGEQYF. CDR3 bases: TGTGCCAGCAGCTCGACAGGGACCCTTGGGGAGCAGTACTTC.

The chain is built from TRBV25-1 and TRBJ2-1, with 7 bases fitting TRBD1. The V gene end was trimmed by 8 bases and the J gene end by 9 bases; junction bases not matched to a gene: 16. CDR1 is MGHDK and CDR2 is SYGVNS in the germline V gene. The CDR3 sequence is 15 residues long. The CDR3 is CASFLPETGLREQFF. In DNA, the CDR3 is TGTGCCAGCTTCTTGCCCGAGACAGGGCTGCGTGAGCAGTTCTTC.

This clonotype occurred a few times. The CDR3: CASSPGLHGYTF. The CDR3 coding sequence is TGTGCCAGCAGCCCCGGACTACATGGCTACACCTTC. The chain joins TRBV7-2 to TRBJ1-2, with D unresolved. Germline lookup yields CDR1 SGHTA and CDR2 FQGNSA. V was pared by 5 bases and J by 6 bases, with 10 bases between. The CDR3 is 12 residues long.

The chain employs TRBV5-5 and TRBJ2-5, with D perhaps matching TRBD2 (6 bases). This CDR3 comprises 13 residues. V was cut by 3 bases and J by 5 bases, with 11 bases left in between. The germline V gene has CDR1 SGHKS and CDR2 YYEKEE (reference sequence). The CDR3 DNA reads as TGTGCCAGCAGCTCACTAGCTAGGGAGACCCAGTACTTC. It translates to CASSSLARETQYF. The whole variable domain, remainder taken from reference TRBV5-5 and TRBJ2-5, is DAGVTQSPTHLIKTRGQQVTLRCSPISGHKSVSWYQQVLGQGPQFIFQYYEKEERGRGNFPDRFSARQFPNYSSELNVNALLLGDSALYLCASSSLARETQYFGPGTRLLVL.

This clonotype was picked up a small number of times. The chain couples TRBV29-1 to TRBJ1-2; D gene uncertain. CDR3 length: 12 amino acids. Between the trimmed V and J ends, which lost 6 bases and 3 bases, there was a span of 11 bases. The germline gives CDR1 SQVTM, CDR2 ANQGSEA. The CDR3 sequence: CSVGVGHYGYTF. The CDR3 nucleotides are TGCAGCGTCGGAGTAGGTCACTATGGCTACACCTTC.

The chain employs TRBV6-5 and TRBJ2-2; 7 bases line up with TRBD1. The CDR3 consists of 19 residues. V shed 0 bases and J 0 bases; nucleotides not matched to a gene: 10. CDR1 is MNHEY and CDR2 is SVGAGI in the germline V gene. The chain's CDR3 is CASSYSIDTGTANTGELFF. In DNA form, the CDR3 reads TGTGCCAGCAGTTACTCGATCGATACCGGGACAGCGAACACCGGGGAGCTGTTTTTT.

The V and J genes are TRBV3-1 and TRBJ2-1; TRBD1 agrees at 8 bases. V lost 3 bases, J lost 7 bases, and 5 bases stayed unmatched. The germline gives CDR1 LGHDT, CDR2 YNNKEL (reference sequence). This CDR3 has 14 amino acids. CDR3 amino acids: CASSHPDRENEQFF. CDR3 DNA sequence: TGTGCCAGCAGCCATCCGGACAGGGAGAATGAGCAGTTCTTC.

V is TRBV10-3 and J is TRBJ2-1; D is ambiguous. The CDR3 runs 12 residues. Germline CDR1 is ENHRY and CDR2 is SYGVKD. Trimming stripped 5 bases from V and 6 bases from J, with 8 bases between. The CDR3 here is CAISPSVNEQFF. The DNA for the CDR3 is TGTGCCATCAGTCCGTCAGTCAATGAGCAGTTCTTC.

As DNA, the CDR3 is TGTGCCACCAGCCCTCAGCGAGTATCAGGAAACACCATATATTTT. It codes for CATSPQRVSGNTIYF. The rearrangement uses TRBV15 and TRBJ1-3, with D hard to call. Germline assignment: CDR1 LNHNV and CDR2 YYDKDF (reference sequence). V dropped 5 bases and J dropped 4 bases, with 15 bases sitting between them. The CDR3 is 15 amino acids.

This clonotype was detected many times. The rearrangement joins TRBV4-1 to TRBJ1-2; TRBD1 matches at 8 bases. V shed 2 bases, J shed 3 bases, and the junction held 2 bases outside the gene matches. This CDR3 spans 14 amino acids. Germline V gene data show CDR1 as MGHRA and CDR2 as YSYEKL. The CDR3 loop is CASSQYRGDYGYTF. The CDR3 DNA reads TGCGCCAGCAGCCAATACAGGGGGGACTATGGCTACACCTTC.

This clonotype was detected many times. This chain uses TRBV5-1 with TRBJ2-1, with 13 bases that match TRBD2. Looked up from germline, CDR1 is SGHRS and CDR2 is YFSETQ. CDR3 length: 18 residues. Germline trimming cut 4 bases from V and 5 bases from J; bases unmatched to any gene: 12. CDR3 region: CASSIGTSGKPSNNEQFF. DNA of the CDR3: TGCGCCAGCAGCATAGGGACTAGCGGGAAGCCGAGTAACAATGAGCAGTTCTTC.

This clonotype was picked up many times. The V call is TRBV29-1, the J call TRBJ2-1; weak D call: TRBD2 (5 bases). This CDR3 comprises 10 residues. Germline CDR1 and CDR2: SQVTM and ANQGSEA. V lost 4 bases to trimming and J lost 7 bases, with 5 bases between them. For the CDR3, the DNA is TGCAGCGTTGCGGGGAATGAGCAGTTCTTC. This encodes CSVAGNEQFF.

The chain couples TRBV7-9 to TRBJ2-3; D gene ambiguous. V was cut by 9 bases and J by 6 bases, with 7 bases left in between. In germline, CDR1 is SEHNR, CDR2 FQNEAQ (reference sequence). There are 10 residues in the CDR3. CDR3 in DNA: TGTGCCAGGGTGACGGATACGCAGTATTTT. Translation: CARVTDTQYF.

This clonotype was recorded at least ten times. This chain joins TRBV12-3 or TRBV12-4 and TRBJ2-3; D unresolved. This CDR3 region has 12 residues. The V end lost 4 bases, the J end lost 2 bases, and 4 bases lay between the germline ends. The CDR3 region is CASSYYTDTQYF. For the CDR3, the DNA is TGTGCCAGCAGTTACTACACAGATACGCAGTATTTT.

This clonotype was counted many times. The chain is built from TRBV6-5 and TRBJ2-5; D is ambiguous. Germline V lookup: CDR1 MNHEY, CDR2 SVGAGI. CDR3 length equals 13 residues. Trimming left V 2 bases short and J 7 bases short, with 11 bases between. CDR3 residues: CASSYGILTTQYF. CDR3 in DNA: TGTGCCAGCAGTTACGGTATCTTGACGACCCAGTACTTC.

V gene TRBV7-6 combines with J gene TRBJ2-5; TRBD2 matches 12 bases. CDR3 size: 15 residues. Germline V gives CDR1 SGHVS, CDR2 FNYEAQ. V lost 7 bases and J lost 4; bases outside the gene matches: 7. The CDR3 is CASTRTSGTGETQYF. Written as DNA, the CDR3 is TGTGCCAGCACCAGGACTAGCGGGACGGGAGAGACCCAGTACTTC.

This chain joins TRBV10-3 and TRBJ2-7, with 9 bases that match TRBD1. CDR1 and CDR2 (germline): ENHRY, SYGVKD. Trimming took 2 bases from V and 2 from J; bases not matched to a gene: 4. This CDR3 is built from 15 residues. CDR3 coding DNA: TGTGCCATCAGTGAGCACCGGGACAGGGCCTACGAGCAGTACTTC. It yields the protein CAISEHRDRAYEQYF.

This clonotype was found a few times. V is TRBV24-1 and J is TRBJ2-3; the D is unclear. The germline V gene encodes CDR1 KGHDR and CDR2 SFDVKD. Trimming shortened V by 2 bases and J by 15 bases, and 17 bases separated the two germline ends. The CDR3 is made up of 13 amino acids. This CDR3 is CATSDSVARLHYF. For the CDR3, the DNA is TGTGCCACCAGTGATTCGGTCGCTAGACTCCACTATTTT.